The 14 T cell receptor beta chains given below trace back to one sample, sequenced in a study of OX40 agonist ivuxolimab in advanced cancers. Only in-frame clones appear in the TCRdb table, and some are missing; sequencing was by immunoSEQ multiplex PCR. The table records fewer than 85,000 clones, less than 85% of them present only once. The sample was CD4+ or CD8+ T cells sorted from blood, taken in a trial of the OX40 agonist ivuxolimab. The receptors were gathered from an adult with an advanced solid tumor such as melanoma, head and neck, liver or kidney cancer.

This clone turned up a few times. J is TRBJ1-5 and V is TRBV11-2; tentative D call: TRBD1 (5 bases). Germline lookup yields CDR1 SGHAT and CDR2 FQNNGV. Between the trimmed V and J ends, which lost 5 bases and 2 bases, there was a span of 13 bases. The CDR3 covers 15 residues. CDR3 sequence: CASSQTRGGNQPQHF. For the CDR3, the DNA is TGTGCCAGCAGCCAAACGAGAGGGGGCAATCAGCCCCAGCATTTT. Based on the CDR3 plus reference TRBV11-2 and TRBJ1-5, the full variable domain is EAGVAQSPRYKIIEKRQSVAFWCNPISGHATLYWYQQILGQGPKLLIQFQNNGVVDDSQLPKDRFSAERLKGVDSTLKIQPAKLEDSAVYLCASSQTRGGNQPQHFGDGTRLSIL.

A single count supports this clone. This chain uses TRBV4-1 with TRBJ2-3; D unclear. The ends were cut back, 3 bases at V and 3 bases at J, with 7 bases in the middle. This CDR3 spans 13 amino acids. CDR1 MGHRA and CDR2 YSYEKL come from the germline V gene. Written as DNA, the CDR3 is TGCGCCAGCAGCCAGCAGTTTACAGATACGCAGTATTTT. It translates to CASSQQFTDTQYF.

The chain carries TRBV5-4 and TRBJ1-1; D remains unclear. The V gene's germline CDR1 is SGHNT and CDR2 YYREEE (reference sequence). CDR3 length: 13 residues. V gave up 2 bases and J gave up 1 base, with 6 bases separating them. DNA for the CDR3: TGTGCCAGCAGCTTAGGGTCGAACACTGAAGCTTTCTTT. Amino acids: CASSLGSNTEAFF.

The chain links TRBV5-5 to TRBJ2-3; D not certain. Germline CDR1 SGHKS, CDR2 YYEKEE (reference sequence). CDR3 length: 14 residues. Trimming removed 0 bases from V and 6 bases from J, with 11 bases in between. CDR3 protein: CASSLGRFTDTQYF. CDR3 nucleotide sequence: TGTGCCAGCAGCTTGGGTCGGTTCACGGATACGCAGTATTTT.

On this clone: The sample contains more than one DNA sequence encoding this CDR3. The J gene is TRBJ1-2, the V gene TRBV2, with a possible D match to TRBD1 (5 bases). Germline V gives CDR1 SNHLY, CDR2 FYNNEI. The V end was cut by 6 bases, the J end by 4 bases, with 12 bases between. CDR3 length: 13 residues. The CDR3 bases are TGTGCCAGCAGAAATCAGGGCGGCTATGGCTACACCTTC. Its protein product is CASRNQGGYGYTF.

In DNA form, the CDR3 reads TGTGCCAGCAGTGAACACCTCTACGGCTACACCTTC. The encoded protein is CASSEHLYGYTF. This chain joins TRBV25-1 and TRBJ1-2; no clear D. The CDR3 has 12 residues. Trimming took off 2 bases at V and 8 bases at J, with 9 bases between the two ends. The germline V gene encodes CDR1 MGHDK and CDR2 SYGVNS.

The chain couples TRBV14 to TRBJ2-3; perhaps TRBD2 as D (6 bases). CDR3 length: 18 residues. From germline, CDR1 is SGHDN and CDR2 FVKESK. V was trimmed by 1 base and J by 1 base, leaving 18 bases between them. CDR3 DNA: TGTGCCAGCAGCCAAGGCCCAGGGACTCTAGGCCGCACAGATACGCAGTATTTT. Amino acids: CASSQGPGTLGRTDTQYF. Using reference TRBV14 and TRBJ2-3 for the parts outside the CDR3, the full variable domain is EAGVTQFPSHSVIEKGQTVTLRCDPISGHDNLYWYRRVMGKEIKFLLHFVKESKQDESGMPNNRFLAERTGGTYSTLKVQPAELEDSGVYFCASSQGPGTLGRTDTQYFGPGTRLTVL.

The chain is built from TRBV7-9 and TRBJ2-2; D might be TRBD1 (6 bases). Trimming removed 5 bases at V and 2 bases at J, with 15 bases between. The CDR3 runs 16 residues. Germline V gene lookup returns CDR1 SEHNR and CDR2 FQNEAQ (reference sequence). The CDR3 loop is CASSGEPGQNTGELFF. In DNA form, the CDR3 reads TGTGCCAGCAGCGGTGAACCGGGACAAAACACCGGGGAGCTGTTTTTT.

Worth noting for this clone: Relative to the germline gene, one junction end is altered; a read error may explain this. The CDR3 DNA sequence: TGTGCCACGAGGTCATTGAGGGAAGAGAAACGGAACTTC. This encodes CATRSLREEKRNF. The rearrangement joins TRBV27 to TRBJ2-7, with a possible D match to TRBD2 (5 bases). This CDR3 region has 13 residues. Germline-derived CDR1 and CDR2 are MNHEY and SMNVEV (reference sequence).

The J gene is TRBJ1-2, the V gene TRBV5-6; weak D call: TRBD1 (5 bases). This CDR3 spans 14 amino acids. Trimming removed 0 bases at V and 8 bases at J, with 14 bases between. Germline V gene sequence: CDR1 SGHDT, CDR2 YYEEEE. CDR3 DNA sequence: TGTGCCAGCAGCTTGGTTGGAAGCGGGGACGGCTACACCTTC. This gives the protein CASSLVGSGDGYTF.

This rearrangement joins TRBV30 to TRBJ1-4, with D perhaps TRBD1 (5 bases). This CDR3 is built from 13 residues. Germline lookup yields CDR1 GTSNPN and CDR2 SVGIG (reference sequence). Trimming took off 2 bases at V and 5 bases at J, with 9 bases between the two ends. CDR3 sequence (DNA): TGTGCCTGGAGTAAGAACAGGAATGAAAAACTGTTTTTT. Translation: CAWSKNRNEKLFF.

V and J are TRBV9 and TRBJ2-5, with D possibly matching TRBD1 (6 bases). This CDR3 has 14 residues. Trimming removed 0 bases at V and 3 bases at J, with 9 bases between. CDR1 and CDR2 from the germline V gene are SGDLS and YYNGEE. CDR3 sequence (DNA): TGTGCCAGCAGCGTAGGGACAGCAAAAGAGACCCAGTACTTC. Residues: CASSVGTAKETQYF. The complete variable domain, with remaining parts taken from reference TRBV9 and TRBJ2-5, reads DSGVTQTPKHLITATGQRVTLRCSPRSGDLSVYWYQQSLDQGLQFLIQYYNGEERAKGNILERFSAQQFPDLHSELNLSSLELGDSALYFCASSVGTAKETQYFGPGTRLLVL.

The chain carries TRBV15 and TRBJ2-1; 12 bases are shared with TRBD2. The CDR3 consists of 16 residues. Germline values: CDR1 LNHNV, CDR2 YYDKDF (reference sequence). Trimming cost V 0 bases and J 6 bases; bases outside gene matches: 3. CDR3 DNA sequence: TGTGCCACCAGCAGAGAGTGGACTAGCGGGGCCAATGAGCAGTTCTTC. Protein: CATSREWTSGANEQFF.

This clone was recorded a few times. The V call is TRBV7-9, the J call TRBJ1-1; no clear D gene. Trimming pared 5 bases from V and 8 bases from J, leaving 12 bases between. Germline lookup yields CDR1 SEHNR and CDR2 FQNEAQ (reference sequence). This CDR3 is built from 12 residues. The CDR3, as DNA: TGTGCCAGCAGCCCCCCGGAAAGGGAAGCTTTCTTT. Translating it yields CASSPPEREAFF.